Sequencing of this TCR beta chain was carried out in a study of blood T cell repertoires in COVID-19. Study context: Researchers got acute and convalescent COVID-19 samples from the United States, Italy and Spain. Nucleic acid was either cDNA or gDNA, and it came from T cells, B-cell-depleted T cells, or PBMCs.

Trimming took 5 bases from V and 5 from J, leaving 16 bases between them. The CDR3 length is 15 residues. Germline lookup yields CDR1 LGHNT and CDR2 FRNRAP. Participant reports of clinical history set cohort assignment. Authors' data handling: Amplification with reference gene primers provided the estimates of nucleated cell counts. The assay was immunoSEQ multiplex PCR, and TCRdb's table has in-frame clones only and misses some. The DNA was the basis for D and trimming; V, J and clone size are from that table. The repertoire holds a few hundred thousand clones, with about 86% as singletons. The TCR comes from a woman aged 50 to 65 who had recovered from COVID-19. Sequencing used PBMCs or T cells enriched from blood (not recorded which). The chain recombines TRBV12-5 with TRBJ1-5; possible D gene TRBD1, 6 bases. CDR3 DNA: TGTGCTAGTGGTCCCAGGACAGCTTTAGATCAGCCCCAGCATTTT. It is translated as CASGPRTALDQPQHF.